The rows below give T cell receptor beta chains drawn from one sample of a study of blood T cell repertoires in COVID-19. Generated by immunoSEQ multiplex PCR, the TCRdb table keeps only in-frame clones and is missing some. The sample yields some 300,000 clones, approximately 89% seen once. What was sequenced was peripheral blood. The receptors stem from a woman under 40 who had recovered from COVID-19. Both conserved end residues are part of each CDR3.

cdr3_length j_call v_call cdr3_aa
15 TRBJ1-2 TRBV19 CASSIGFAGNYGYTF
15 TRBJ1-6 TRBV3-1/TRBV3-2 CASSPGSSYNSPLHF
13 TRBJ1-1 TRBV6-2/TRBV6-3 CASSWTGNTEAFF
15 TRBJ1-5 TRBV29-1 CSVESRAGGNQPQHF
14 TRBJ2-5 TRBV29-1 CSVEDRTGAETQYF
15 TRBJ2-5 TRBV11-1 CASSSDLLARETQYF
11 TRBJ2-3 TRBV5-1 CASEGADTQYF
14 TRBJ1-6 TRBV6-2/TRBV6-3 CASSGQGAASPLHF
15 TRBJ1-2 TRBV28 CASSVGTLRASGYTF
15 TRBJ2-3 TRBV4-2 CASSVDSPSTDTQYF
15 TRBJ2-1 TRBV7-9 CASSSSGGTWDEQFF
16 TRBJ1-6 TRBV5-1 CASSSDPTGLGSPLHF
14 TRBJ1-2 TRBV7-3 CASREGTGAYGYTF
14 TRBJ2-2 TRBV3-1/TRBV3-2 CASRTSGGTGELFF
15 TRBJ1-2 TRBV7-8 CASSLGGSTVYGYTF
15 TRBJ2-7 TRBV4-3 CASSQDFADSAKQYF
13 TRBJ1-1 TRBV6-2/TRBV6-3 CASSYYRDREAFF
15 TRBJ1-5 TRBV7-2 CASSLAHRSNQPQHF
13 TRBJ1-3 TRBV29-1 CSAVRGVGNTIYF
14 TRBJ2-7 TRBV10-3 CAISFRTGIYEQYF